This T cell receptor beta chain was found in a study of early stage breast cancer tumors. Study at large: Invasive lobular carcinomas made up about 30% of the 12 ER+/PR+/HER2- tumors. Each sample averaged approximately 10-fold read coverage.

V lost 6 bases, J lost 7 bases, and 0 bases stayed unmatched. The germline V gene encodes CDR1 MDHEN and CDR2 SYDVKM. The CDR3 sequence is 13 residues long. In the case of this clone: No antigen is known for it.

TCRdb's table, derived via immunoSEQ multiplex PCR, lists solely in-frame clones and lacks some. The repertoire includes around 14,000 clones, around 80% of them detected once, and 7.6% sits in the top ten. Study findings and constraints: Compared with adjacent normal breast tissue, tumors showed roughly 2.4-fold greater T cell density and higher clonality. Functional markers like CD4, CD8 and FOXP3 were missed in bulk sequencing.

The sequenced sample consisted of normal breast tissue next to the tumor. The TCR originated in a person aged 45-60 years with breast cancer. J is TRBJ1-6 and V is TRBV28, with TRBD1 matching over 10 bases. The CDR3 reads CASRGQGNSPLHF. CDR3 in DNA: TGTGCCAGCAGGGGACAGGGGAATTCACCCCTCCACTTT. The full variable domain, completed using reference TRBV28 and TRBJ1-6, is DVKVTQSSRYLVKRTGEKVFLECVQDMDHENMFWYRQDPGLGLRLIYFSYDVKMKEKGDIPEGYSVSREKKERFSLILESASTNQTSMYLCASRGQGNSPLHFGNGTRLTVT.